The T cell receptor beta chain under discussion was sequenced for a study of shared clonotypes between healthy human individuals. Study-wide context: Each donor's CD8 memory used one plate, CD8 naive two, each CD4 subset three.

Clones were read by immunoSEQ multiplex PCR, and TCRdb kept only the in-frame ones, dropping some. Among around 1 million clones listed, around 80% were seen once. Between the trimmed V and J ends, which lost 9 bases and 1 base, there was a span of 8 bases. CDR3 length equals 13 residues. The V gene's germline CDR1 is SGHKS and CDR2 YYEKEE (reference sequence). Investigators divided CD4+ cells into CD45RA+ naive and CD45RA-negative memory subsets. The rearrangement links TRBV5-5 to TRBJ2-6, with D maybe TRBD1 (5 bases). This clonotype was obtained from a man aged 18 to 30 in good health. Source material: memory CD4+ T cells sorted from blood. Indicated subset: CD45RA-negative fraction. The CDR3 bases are TGTGCCACCTCAGGGTCTGGGGCCAACGTCCTGACTTTC. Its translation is CATSGSGANVLTF.